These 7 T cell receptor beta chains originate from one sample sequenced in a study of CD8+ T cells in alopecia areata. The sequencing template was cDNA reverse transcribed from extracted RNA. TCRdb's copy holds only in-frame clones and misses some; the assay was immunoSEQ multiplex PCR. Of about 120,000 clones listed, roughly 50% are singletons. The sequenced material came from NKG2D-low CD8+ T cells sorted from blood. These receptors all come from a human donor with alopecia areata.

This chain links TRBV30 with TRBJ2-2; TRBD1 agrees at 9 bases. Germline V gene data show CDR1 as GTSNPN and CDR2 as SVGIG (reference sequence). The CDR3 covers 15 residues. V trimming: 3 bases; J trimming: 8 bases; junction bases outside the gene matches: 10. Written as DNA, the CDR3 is TGTGCCTGGAGAGGGCCGGGACAGGGATATGGGGAGCTGTTTTTT. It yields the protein CAWRGPGQGYGELFF.

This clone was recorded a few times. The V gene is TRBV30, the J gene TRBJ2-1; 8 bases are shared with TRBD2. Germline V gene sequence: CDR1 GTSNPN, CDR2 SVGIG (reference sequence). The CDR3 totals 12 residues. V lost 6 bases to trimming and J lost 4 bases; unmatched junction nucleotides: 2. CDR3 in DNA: TGTGCCTGTAGCGGGAAATACAATGAGCAGTTCTTC. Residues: CACSGKYNEQFF. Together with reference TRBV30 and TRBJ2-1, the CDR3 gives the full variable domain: SQTIHQWPATLVQPVGSPLSLECTVEGTSNPNLYWYRQAAGRGLQLLFYSVGIGQISSEVPQNLSASRPQDRQFILSSKKLLLSDSGFYLCACSGKYNEQFFGPGTRLTVL.

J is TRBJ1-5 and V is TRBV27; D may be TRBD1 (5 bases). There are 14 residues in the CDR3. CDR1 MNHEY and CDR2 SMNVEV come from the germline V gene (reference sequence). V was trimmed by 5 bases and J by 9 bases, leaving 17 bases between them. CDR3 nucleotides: TGTGCCAGCAGTGCCCGGGACGGGTTTTCGCCCCAGCATTTT. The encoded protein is CASSARDGFSPQHF.

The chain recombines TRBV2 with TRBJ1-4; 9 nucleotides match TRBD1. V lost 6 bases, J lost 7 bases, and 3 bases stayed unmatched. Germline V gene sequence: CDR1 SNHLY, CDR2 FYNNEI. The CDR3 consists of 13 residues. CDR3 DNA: TGTGCCAGCAGGCGACAGGGGGGTGAAAAACTGTTTTTT. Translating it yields CASRRQGGEKLFF.

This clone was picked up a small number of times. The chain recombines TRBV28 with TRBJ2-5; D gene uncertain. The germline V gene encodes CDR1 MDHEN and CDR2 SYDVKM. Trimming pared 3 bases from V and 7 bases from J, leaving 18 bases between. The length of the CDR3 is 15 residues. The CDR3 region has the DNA TGTGCCAGCAGTTTCGCCGGTTCGGGTCTTGGGACCCAGTACTTC. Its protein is CASSFAGSGLGTQYF. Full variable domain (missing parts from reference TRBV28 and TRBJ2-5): DVKVTQSSRYLVKRTGEKVFLECVQDMDHENMFWYRQDPGLGLRLIYFSYDVKMKEKGDIPEGYSVSREKKERFSLILESASTNQTSMYLCASSFAGSGLGTQYFGPGTRLLVL.

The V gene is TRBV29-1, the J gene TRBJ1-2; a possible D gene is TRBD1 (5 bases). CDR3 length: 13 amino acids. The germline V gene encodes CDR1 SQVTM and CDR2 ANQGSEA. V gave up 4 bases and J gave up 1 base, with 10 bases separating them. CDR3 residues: CSVVGAINYGYTF. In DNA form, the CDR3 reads TGCAGCGTTGTAGGGGCCATTAACTATGGCTACACCTTC.

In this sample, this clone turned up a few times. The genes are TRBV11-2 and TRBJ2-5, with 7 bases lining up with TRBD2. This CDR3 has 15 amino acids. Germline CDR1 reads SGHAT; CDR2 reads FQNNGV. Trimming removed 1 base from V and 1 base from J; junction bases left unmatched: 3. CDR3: CASSLGRGTQETQYF. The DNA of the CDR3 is TGTGCCAGCAGCTTAGGGCGGGGGACCCAAGAGACCCAGTACTTC.